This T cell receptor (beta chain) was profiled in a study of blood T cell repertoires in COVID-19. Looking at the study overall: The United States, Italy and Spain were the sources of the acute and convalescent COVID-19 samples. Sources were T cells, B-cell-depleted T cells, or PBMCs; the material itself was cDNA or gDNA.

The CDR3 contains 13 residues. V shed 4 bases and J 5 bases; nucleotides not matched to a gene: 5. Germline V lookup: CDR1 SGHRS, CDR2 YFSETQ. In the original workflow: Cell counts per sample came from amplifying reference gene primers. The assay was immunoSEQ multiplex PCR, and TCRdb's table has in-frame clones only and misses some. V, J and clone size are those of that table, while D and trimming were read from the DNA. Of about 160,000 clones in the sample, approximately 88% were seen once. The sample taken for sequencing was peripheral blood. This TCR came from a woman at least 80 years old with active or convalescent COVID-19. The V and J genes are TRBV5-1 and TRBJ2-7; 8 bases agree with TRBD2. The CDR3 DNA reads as TGCGCCAGCAGCCGGGAGGGGCTCGACGAGCAGTACTTC. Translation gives CASSREGLDEQYF.